A selection of T cell receptor beta chains follows, all from one sample in a study of control samples from healthy donors and cancer patients. Generated by immunoSEQ multiplex PCR, the TCRdb table keeps only in-frame clones and is missing some. Of 190,000 or so clones listed, approximately 92% were seen once; the top ten hold more than 1.4%. Sequenced: blood. The receptors stem from a man aged 18 to 29 in good health. The CDR3 runs from the conserved cysteine through the conserved F or W. Fields, in order: V gene, clone size, J gene, CDR3 protein. Part of the rows lack a size; the others show once, few, many or a class for expanded clones.

v_gene: TRBV6-1
abundance: -
j_gene: TRBJ2-7
CDR3aa: CASSDPGQGSDEQYF

v_gene: TRBV30
abundance: -
j_gene: TRBJ1-3
CDR3aa: CAWSPPGVPGNTIYF

v_gene: TRBV28
abundance: -
j_gene: TRBJ2-2
CDR3aa: CASSLFQSGGAASDTGELFF

v_gene: TRBV28
abundance: -
j_gene: TRBJ1-1
CDR3aa: CASSAGTGGFHTEAFF

v_gene: TRBV27
abundance: once
j_gene: TRBJ2-1
CDR3aa: CASSRQGMGNEQFF

v_gene: TRBV12-3/TRBV12-4
abundance: -
j_gene: TRBJ1-6
CDR3aa: CASSLGSSPLHF

v_gene: TRBV29-1
abundance: -
j_gene: TRBJ2-3
CDR3aa: CSVEAGTIRDTQYF

v_gene: TRBV2
abundance: once
j_gene: TRBJ2-7
CDR3aa: CASGRVRDNYEQYF

v_gene: TRBV24-1
abundance: -
j_gene: TRBJ1-5
CDR3aa: CATSDSPRANSNQPQHF

v_gene: TRBV2
abundance: -
j_gene: TRBJ1-6
CDR3aa: CASRLGGGRYNSPLHF

v_gene: TRBV7-9
abundance: -
j_gene: TRBJ2-3
CDR3aa: CASSLALADGDTQYF

v_gene: TRBV5-1
abundance: -
j_gene: TRBJ2-7
CDR3aa: CASSPDRAEGEQYF

v_gene: TRBV21-1
abundance: -
j_gene: TRBJ2-2
CDR3aa: CASSNPSGGSANTGELFF

v_gene: TRBV19
abundance: -
j_gene: TRBJ2-7
CDR3aa: CASSMVSDGTYEQYF

v_gene: TRBV5-1
abundance: -
j_gene: TRBJ2-3
CDR3aa: CASSLGLAADTQYF

v_gene: TRBV5-1
abundance: -
j_gene: TRBJ2-3
CDR3aa: CASSLQGSDTQYF

v_gene: TRBV28
abundance: once
j_gene: TRBJ1-2
CDR3aa: CASIPGPITLNYGYTF

v_gene: TRBV24-1
abundance: -
j_gene: TRBJ1-2
CDR3aa: CATSDPLTGQGGYTF

v_gene: TRBV19
abundance: -
j_gene: TRBJ1-1
CDR3aa: CASRSTYLGENTEAFF

v_gene: TRBV9
abundance: -
j_gene: TRBJ2-6
CDR3aa: CASSPQMGSGANVLTF

v_gene: TRBV5-8
abundance: -
j_gene: TRBJ2-7
CDR3aa: CASRTRDYIPYEQYF

v_gene: TRBV19
abundance: -
j_gene: TRBJ1-2
CDR3aa: CASSRGPVAYGYTF

v_gene: TRBV10-3
abundance: -
j_gene: TRBJ2-1
CDR3aa: CAISDWGSGGSYNEQFF

v_gene: TRBV27
abundance: -
j_gene: TRBJ2-1
CDR3aa: CASSFGRGGPNEQFF

v_gene: TRBV24-1
abundance: -
j_gene: TRBJ2-5
CDR3aa: CATSETPVSETQYF

v_gene: TRBV12-3/TRBV12-4
abundance: -
j_gene: TRBJ2-3
CDR3aa: CASNTENTQYF